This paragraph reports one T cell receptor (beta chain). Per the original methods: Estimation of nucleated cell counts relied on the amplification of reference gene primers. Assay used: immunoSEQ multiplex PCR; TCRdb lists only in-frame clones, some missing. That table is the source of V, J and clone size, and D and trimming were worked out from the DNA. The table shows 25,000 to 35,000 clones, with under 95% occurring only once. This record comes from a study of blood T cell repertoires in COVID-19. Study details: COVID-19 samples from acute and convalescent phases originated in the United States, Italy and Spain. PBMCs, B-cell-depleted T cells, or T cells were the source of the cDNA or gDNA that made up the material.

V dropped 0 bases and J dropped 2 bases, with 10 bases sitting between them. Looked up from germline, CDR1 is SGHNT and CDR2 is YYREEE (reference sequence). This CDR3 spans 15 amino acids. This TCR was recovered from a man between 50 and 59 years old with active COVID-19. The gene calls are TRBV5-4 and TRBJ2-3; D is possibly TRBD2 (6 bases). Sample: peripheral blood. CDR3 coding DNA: TGTGCCAGCAGCTTGGTGTTAGCGGACACAGATACGCAGTATTTT. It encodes CASSLVLADTDTQYF. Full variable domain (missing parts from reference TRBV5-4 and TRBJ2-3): ETGVTQSPTHLIKTRGQQVTLRCSSQSGHNTVSWYQQALGQGPQFIFQYYREEENGRGNFPPRFSGLQFPNYSSELNVNALELDDSALYLCASSLVLADTDTQYFGPGTRLTVL.